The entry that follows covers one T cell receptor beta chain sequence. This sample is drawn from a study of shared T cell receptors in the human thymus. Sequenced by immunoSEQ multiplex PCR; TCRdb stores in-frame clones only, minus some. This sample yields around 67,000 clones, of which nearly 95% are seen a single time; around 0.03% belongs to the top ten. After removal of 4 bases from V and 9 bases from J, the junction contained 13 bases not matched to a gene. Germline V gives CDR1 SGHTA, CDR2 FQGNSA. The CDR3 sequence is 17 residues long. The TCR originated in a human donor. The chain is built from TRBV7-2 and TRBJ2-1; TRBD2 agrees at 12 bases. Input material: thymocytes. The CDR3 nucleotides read TGTGCCAGCAGCTCCGACACGACTAGCGGGGGTATCGGTGAGCAGTTCTTC. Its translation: CASSSDTTSGGIGEQFF.